This T cell receptor (beta chain) was obtained from a study of blood T cell repertoires in COVID-19. Original processing notes: Estimation of nucleated cell counts relied on the amplification of reference gene primers. Profiling relied on immunoSEQ multiplex PCR, and the TCRdb table lists in-frame clones only, not all of them. The V and J calls and clone size were taken over from that table, and D and trimming were inferred from the DNA. The table has some 170,000 clones, 80% to 90% seen once. V was clipped by 1 base and J by 6 bases; unmatched bases: 7. CDR1 is LNHNV, CDR2 YYDKDF, per germline (reference sequence). The CDR3 is made up of 16 amino acids. In Seattle, patients joined the study during active infection and were tracked longitudinally.

This chain uses TRBV15 with TRBJ1-1; TRBD1 agrees at 11 bases. The source is a woman in her 70s with COVID-19, enrolled during active disease. Material: peripheral blood. In DNA form, the CDR3 reads TGTGCCACCAGCAGAGCCGGACAGGGGGCGATCTCTGAAGCTTTCTTT. Translation gives CATSRAGQGAISEAFF.